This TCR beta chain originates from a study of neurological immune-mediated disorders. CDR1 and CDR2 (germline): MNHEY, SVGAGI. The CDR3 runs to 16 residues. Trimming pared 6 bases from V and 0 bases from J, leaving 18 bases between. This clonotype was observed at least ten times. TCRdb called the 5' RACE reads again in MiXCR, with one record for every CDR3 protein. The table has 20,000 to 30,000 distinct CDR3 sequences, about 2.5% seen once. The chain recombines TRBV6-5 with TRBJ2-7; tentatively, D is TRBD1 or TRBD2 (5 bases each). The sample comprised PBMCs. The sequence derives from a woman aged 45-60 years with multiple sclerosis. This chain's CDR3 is CASRSEGPPSSYEQYF. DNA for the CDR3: TGTGCCAGCAGATCCGAGGGACCGCCGAGCTCCTACGAGCAGTACTTC.